One sample yielded the 30 T cell receptor beta chains listed below, sequenced in a study of cytomegalovirus exposure and HLA in healthy donors. Produced via immunoSEQ multiplex PCR; TCRdb's table is partial and in-frame only. The table shows tens of thousands of clones, with approximately 95% occurring only once. Sequencing was done on a sample of PBMCs. All receptors come from a young woman in good health and CMV-seronegative.

This chain links TRBV7-8 with TRBJ1-1; D not certain. Germline CDR1 reads SGHVS; CDR2 reads FQNEAQ. The CDR3 has 13 amino acids. The germline V and J ends were trimmed by 5 bases and 1 base, with 8 bases remaining between them. The CDR3 sequence is CASSIGRNTEAFF. The DNA for the CDR3 is TGTGCCAGCAGCATCGGGAGGAACACTGAAGCTTTCTTT.

This rearrangement joins TRBV18 to TRBJ2-4; 7 bases map to TRBD1. Losses at the gene ends were 0 bases for V and 8 bases for J; bases not matched to a gene: 7. Germline V gene data show CDR1 as KGHSH and CDR2 as LQKENI. This CDR3 contains 15 residues. The CDR3 DNA reads TGTGCCAGCTCACCACCGGGCAGGGGGTACGACATTCAGTACTTC. Amino acid sequence: CASSPPGRGYDIQYF.

The rearrangement links TRBV7-2 to TRBJ1-2; possibly TRBD1 for D (5 bases). Trimming removed 5 bases at V and 6 bases at J, with 10 bases between. This CDR3 has 12 amino acids. Germline V CDR1 and CDR2: SGHTA, FQGNSA. The CDR3 DNA sequence: TGTGCCAGCAGCGCAGGGTACGATGGCTACACCTTC. This sequence encodes CASSAGYDGYTF. The full variable domain, completed using reference TRBV7-2 and TRBJ1-2, is GAGVSQSPSNKVTEKGKDVELRCDPISGHTALYWYRQSLGQGLEFLIYFQGNSAPDKSGLPSDRFSAERTGGSVSTLTIQRTQQEDSAVYLCASSAGYDGYTFGSGTRLTVV.

This clone appeared a single time. The chain combines TRBV30 with TRBJ2-1, with 12 bases lining up with TRBD1. This CDR3 is 14 amino acids long. The V gene end was trimmed by 7 bases and the J gene end by 4 bases; junction bases not matched to a gene: 5. Germline CDR1 reads GTSNPN; CDR2 reads SVGIG (reference sequence). DNA for the CDR3: TGTGCCTCACCGGGACAGGGGGCGTACAATGAGCAGTTCTTC. Translation: CASPGQGAYNEQFF. Together with reference TRBV30 and TRBJ2-1, the CDR3 gives the full variable domain: SQTIHQWPATLVQPVGSPLSLECTVEGTSNPNLYWYRQAAGRGLQLLFYSVGIGQISSEVPQNLSASRPQDRQFILSSKKLLLSDSGFYLCASPGQGAYNEQFFGPGTRLTVL.

This clone was observed a few times. The rearrangement uses TRBV30 and TRBJ1-1, with TRBD1 as a possible D gene (6 bases). Germline-derived CDR1 and CDR2 are GTSNPN and SVGIG (reference sequence). CDR3 length: 12 amino acids. V lost 2 bases and J lost 9, with 13 bases in between. The CDR3, as DNA: TGTGCCTGGAGTCGAGGGGGGGGAAAAGCTTTCTTT. Its protein product is CAWSRGGGKAFF.

V usage is TRBV9 and J usage is TRBJ2-6; a possible D gene is TRBD2 (5 bases). CDR3 length equals 14 residues. CDR1 is SGDLS, CDR2 YYNGEE, per germline. Trimming took off 7 bases at V and 1 base at J, with 9 bases between the two ends. Written as DNA, the CDR3 is TGTGCCAGCCATACGGGGTCTGGGGCCAACGTCCTGACTTTC. The encoded protein is CASHTGSGANVLTF.

This chain uses TRBV6-1 with TRBJ1-5; D is uncertain. Trimming shortened V by 9 bases and J by 4 bases, and 10 bases separated the two germline ends. The CDR3 has 12 residues. CDR1 MNHNS and CDR2 SASEGT come from the germline V gene. DNA for the CDR3: TGTGCCAGGACCGGAGGTAATCAGCCCCAGCATTTT. Protein product: CARTGGNQPQHF.

The chain employs TRBV7-2 and TRBJ2-7, with D possibly being TRBD1 (5 bases). V was pared by 5 bases and J by 3 bases, with 14 bases between. This CDR3 has 14 amino acids. CDR1 is SGHTA, CDR2 FQGNSA, per germline. CDR3 bases: TGTGCCAGCAGCCAGGGTAGGGCCTACTACGAGCAGTACTTC. Translating it yields CASSQGRAYYEQYF. Drawing the rest from reference TRBV7-2 and TRBJ2-7, the complete variable domain is GAGVSQSPSNKVTEKGKDVELRCDPISGHTALYWYRQSLGQGLEFLIYFQGNSAPDKSGLPSDRFSAERTGGSVSTLTIQRTQQEDSAVYLCASSQGRAYYEQYFGPGTRLTVT.

The chain joins TRBV11-2 to TRBJ1-5; the match to TRBD1 covers 8 bases. The CDR3 is 13 amino acids. From germline, CDR1 is SGHAT and CDR2 FQNNGV. Trimming took 4 bases from V and 5 from J; bases not matched to a gene: 1. The chain's CDR3 is CASSSQGDQPQHF. In nucleotides, the CDR3 is TGTGCCAGCAGCTCACAGGGGGATCAGCCCCAGCATTTT.

The rearrangement uses TRBV6-1 and TRBJ2-2, with D tentatively TRBD2 (5 bases). Germline V gene data show CDR1 as MNHNS and CDR2 as SASEGT. Trimming stripped 3 bases from V and 10 bases from J, with 21 bases between. The CDR3 extends over 16 amino acids. CDR3 sequence (DNA): TGTGCCAGCAGTGACAGCGGAAAAGTCCAGTCCGCGGAGCTGTTTTTT. Amino acid sequence: CASSDSGKVQSAELFF.

This chain connects TRBV6-1 to TRBJ1-1, with 7 bases that match TRBD1. Germline values: CDR1 MNHNS, CDR2 SASEGT. The length of the CDR3 is 14 residues. V gave up 5 bases and J gave up 5 bases; unmatched junction bases: 8. The CDR3, as DNA: TGTGCCAGCAGTCGCGACAGGGTACAGACTGAAGCTTTCTTT. Encoded protein: CASSRDRVQTEAFF.

The rearrangement uses TRBV4-3 and TRBJ2-5, with a tentative D call TRBD2 (6 bases). This CDR3 is 12 amino acids long. V shed 3 bases and J shed 4 bases, with 6 bases lying between them. Germline V gene lookup returns CDR1 LGHNA and CDR2 YSLEER. The CDR3 is CASSHGGETQYF. CDR3 bases: TGCGCCAGCAGCCACGGGGGAGAGACCCAGTACTTC.

This rearrangement joins TRBV5-3 to TRBJ2-3, with a weak D call TRBD2 (5 bases). TRBV5-3 carries the ORF label, with uncertain function. Trimming cost V 1 base and J 2 bases, with 20 bases left between them. CDR3 length: 18 residues. The CDR3 sequence: CARSLWAEDGPPTDTQYF. The CDR3 DNA follows: TGTGCCAGAAGCTTGTGGGCGGAGGATGGTCCCCCCACAGATACGCAGTATTTT.

V is TRBV10-1 and J is TRBJ2-7, with 8 bases aligning to TRBD2. Germline CDR1 is WNHNN and CDR2 is SYGVQD (reference sequence). Trimming took 2 bases from V and 5 from J; bases not matched to a gene: 2. The CDR3 is 13 residues long. The CDR3 bases are TGCGCCAGCAGTGAGGTAGCGGGAAACGAGCAGTACTTC. Protein: CASSEVAGNEQYF.

This rearrangement joins TRBV20-1 to TRBJ1-2; possible D gene TRBD1, 6 bases. The CDR3 is 11 residues long. Trimming stripped 5 bases from V and 9 bases from J, with 13 bases between. CDR1 and CDR2 (germline): DFQATT, SNEGSKA (reference sequence). The CDR3 sequence: CSAGGGDRYTF. CDR3 in DNA: TGCAGTGCTGGCGGGGGCGATCGCTACACCTTC.

The chain links TRBV7-2 to TRBJ2-7; possible D gene TRBD2, 6 bases. Germline values: CDR1 SGHTA, CDR2 FQGNSA. The CDR3 is 13 residues long. V was clipped by 7 bases and J by 3 bases, with 13 bases between them. CDR3: CASTFGTFYEQYF. In DNA form, the CDR3 reads TGTGCCAGCACCTTCGGGACTTTCTACGAGCAGTACTTC.

The gene calls are TRBV6-5 and TRBJ2-2; D might be TRBD2 (7 bases). CDR1 and CDR2 from the germline V gene are MNHEY and SVGAGI. The V gene lost 1 base and the J gene lost 6 bases, with 12 bases spanning the gap. CDR3 length: 15 residues. CDR3 region: CASSYWEGVPGELFF. The CDR3 region has the DNA TGTGCCAGCAGTTACTGGGAGGGGGTTCCCGGGGAGCTGTTTTTT.

The chain couples TRBV5-6 to TRBJ2-3, with 9 bases identical to TRBD1. With V trimmed by 4 bases and J by 5 bases, 8 bases remained unmatched. This CDR3 is built from 15 residues. CDR1 and CDR2 (germline): SGHDT, YYEEEE. The CDR3 loop reads CASSTRDRVEDTQYF. The CDR3, as DNA: TGTGCCAGCAGCACCCGGGACAGGGTGGAAGATACGCAGTATTTT. The full variable domain, completed using reference TRBV5-6 and TRBJ2-3, is DAGVTQSPTHLIKTRGQQVTLRCSPKSGHDTVSWYQQALGQGPQFIFQYYEEEERQRGNFPDRFSGHQFPNYSSELNVNALLLGDSALYLCASSTRDRVEDTQYFGPGTRLTVL.

The V call is TRBV11-3, the J call TRBJ2-7; tentative D call: TRBD1 (6 bases). This CDR3 spans 16 amino acids. From germline, CDR1 is SGHNT and CDR2 YENEEA. Trimming stripped 5 bases from V and 5 bases from J, with 22 bases between. The DNA for the CDR3 is TGTGCCAGCAGCCACTCCGGGACAAGGGCTCTGCACGAGCAGTACTTC. It specifies CASSHSGTRALHEQYF. The full variable domain, in which reference TRBV11-3 and TRBJ2-7 provide the parts outside the CDR3, is EAGVVQSPRYKIIEKKQPVAFWCNPISGHNTLYWYLQNLGQGPELLIRYENEEAVDDSQLPKDRFSAERLKGVDSTLKIQPAELGDSAVYLCASSHSGTRALHEQYFGPGTRLTVT.

CDR3 in DNA: TGTGCCAGCAGCTATGGGACTAGCGGGAGTTCTTACAATGAGCAGTTCTTC. This codes for CASSYGTSGSSYNEQFF. The chain joins TRBV9 to TRBJ2-1, with 14 nucleotides matching TRBD2. The CDR3 has 17 residues. The germline V gene has CDR1 SGDLS and CDR2 YYNGEE. Trimming took 4 bases from V and 4 from J; bases not matched to a gene: 7.

CDR3 region: CASHRRGYEQYF. CDR3 DNA sequence: TGTGCCAGCCACCGGAGGGGCTACGAGCAGTACTTC. The V and J genes are TRBV6-1 and TRBJ2-7; TRBD2 is a possible D gene (6 bases). Trimming stripped 8 bases from V and 3 bases from J, with 11 bases between. The germline V gene has CDR1 MNHNS and CDR2 SASEGT. This CDR3 is 12 amino acids long.

The V and J genes are TRBV7-9 and TRBJ1-4; tentatively, D is TRBD1 (6 bases). CDR1 is SEHNR, CDR2 FQNEAQ, per germline (reference sequence). This CDR3 comprises 15 residues. Between the trimmed V and J ends, which lost 2 bases and 0 bases, there was a span of 7 bases. CDR3 sequence: CASSLRGSTNEKLFF. As DNA, the CDR3 is TGTGCCAGCAGCTTAAGGGGGTCAACTAATGAAAAACTGTTTTTT.

The J gene is TRBJ2-4, the V gene TRBV5-1; 8 nucleotides line up with TRBD2. The CDR3 sequence is 14 residues long. J lost 5 bases, V lost 3 bases, and 4 bases had no gene match. CDR1 and CDR2 from the germline V gene are SGHRS and YFSETQ. The CDR3 region has the DNA TGCGCCAGCAGCTACAGCGGGAGCGAAAACATTCAGTACTTC. It is translated as CASSYSGSENIQYF. Together with reference TRBV5-1 and TRBJ2-4, the CDR3 gives the full variable domain: KAGVTQTPRYLIKTRGQQVTLSCSPISGHRSVSWYQQTPGQGLQFLFEYFSETQRNKGNFPGRFSGRQFSNSRSEMNVSTLELGDSALYLCASSYSGSENIQYFGAGTRLSVL.

The genes are TRBV10-1 and TRBJ2-3; TRBD2 agrees at 9 bases. With V trimmed by 6 bases and J by 4 bases, 2 bases remained unmatched. Germline lookup yields CDR1 WNHNN and CDR2 SYGVQD (reference sequence). The CDR3 contains 13 residues. CDR3 amino acids: CASRAGGSDTQYF. The CDR3, as DNA: TGCGCCAGCAGAGCGGGGGGATCAGATACGCAGTATTTT.

This clone was observed once. J is TRBJ2-7 and V is TRBV2; 8 bases agree with TRBD2. Unmatched junction bases numbered 5, after V lost 7 bases and J lost 3 bases. Germline CDR1 is SNHLY and CDR2 is FYNNEI. CDR3 length equals 13 residues. The CDR3 sequence: CASKGGRLYEQYF. The CDR3 bases are TGTGCCAGCAAAGGCGGGAGGCTCTACGAGCAGTACTTC.

The V call is TRBV10-2, the J call TRBJ1-1, with D maybe TRBD1 (6 bases). CDR1 and CDR2 from the germline V gene are WSHSY and SAAADI. V lost 3 bases, J lost 4 bases, and 15 bases lay in between. The CDR3 loop spans 15 amino acids. CDR3: CASSDVGGRGTEAFF. The CDR3 DNA is TGCGCCAGCAGTGACGTAGGGGGTCGGGGCACTGAAGCTTTCTTT.

The gene calls are TRBV5-6 and TRBJ1-3, with TRBD1 as a possible D gene (6 bases). V gave up 6 bases and J gave up 3 bases, with 13 bases separating them. The CDR3 sequence is 14 residues long. The germline V gene has CDR1 SGHDT and CDR2 YYEEEE. CDR3 loop: CASTGALLGNTIYF. The CDR3 DNA reads TGTGCCAGCACAGGGGCGCTTCTTGGAAACACCATATATTTT. Combining the CDR3 with reference TRBV5-6 and TRBJ1-3 gives the whole variable domain DAGVTQSPTHLIKTRGQQVTLRCSPKSGHDTVSWYQQALGQGPQFIFQYYEEEERQRGNFPDRFSGHQFPNYSSELNVNALLLGDSALYLCASTGALLGNTIYFGEGSWLTVV.

The chain employs TRBV5-1 and TRBJ2-7; 12 bases map to TRBD1. In germline, CDR1 is SGHRS, CDR2 YFSETQ. This CDR3 contains 15 residues. The V and J ends lost 5 bases and 9 bases, in that order; junction bases with no gene match: 12. The CDR3 nucleotides read TGCGCCAGCAGTACCGGGACAGGGGGCGCTCTGGCGCAGTACTTC. Its protein is CASSTGTGGALAQYF.

This clone appeared once. This chain connects TRBV5-4 to TRBJ2-5; 8 positions agree with TRBD2. Trimming removed 2 bases from V and 3 bases from J; junction bases left unmatched: 3. Germline CDR1 is SGHNT and CDR2 is YYREEE (reference sequence). The CDR3 is 14 amino acids. In DNA, the CDR3 is TGTGCCAGCAGCTTTCGGCGGGAGGAAGAGACCCAGTACTTC. This sequence encodes CASSFRREEETQYF.

The chain links TRBV7-9 to TRBJ2-4; TRBD1 matches at 8 bases. Germline CDR1 and CDR2: SEHNR and FQNEAQ (reference sequence). CDR3 size: 15 residues. The trim removed 5 bases at V and 2 bases at J, leaving 5 bases unmatched. The CDR3 loop is CASSPRGLTKNIQYF. The CDR3 DNA follows: TGTGCCAGCAGCCCCAGGGGGCTCACCAAAAACATTCAGTACTTC.